This is a list of T cell receptor beta chains from one sample in a study of blood T cell repertoires in COVID-19. Sequencing was performed with immunoSEQ multiplex PCR; in TCRdb, only in-frame clones are kept and a portion is missing. Of some 340,000 clones in the sample, roughly 85% were seen once. Sequencing was performed on peripheral blood. These receptors were obtained from a woman under 30 with acute or convalescent COVID-19. Both conserved end residues are part of each CDR3. Each record gives: D gene, V gene, J gene, CDR3 length, clone size, CDR3 protein, CDR3 DNA. D genes are given only for firm matches. Size tells how often a clone was seen (once, few, many) or the class of an expanded clone, and some rows leave it out.

D: -
V: TRBV7-2
J: TRBJ2-7
length: 10
size: few
CDR3: CAIGANEQYF
DNA: TGTGCCATAGGGGCTAACGAGCAGTACTTC

D: -
V: TRBV27
J: TRBJ1-6
length: 13
size: -
CDR3: CASTGGYNSPLHF
DNA: TGTGCCAGCACGGGGGGCTATAATTCACCCCTCCACTTT

D: -
V: TRBV10-2
J: TRBJ1-2
length: 15
size: -
CDR3: CASSESPRVGYGYTF
DNA: TGCGCCAGCAGTGAATCACCCAGGGTGGGATATGGCTACACCTTC

D: TRBD1
V: TRBV29-1
J: TRBJ2-5
length: 15
size: once
CDR3: CSVEFGTGSQETQYF
DNA: TGCAGCGTTGAGTTCGGGACAGGGTCGCAAGAGACCCAGTACTTC

D: TRBD1
V: TRBV6-5
J: TRBJ2-7
length: 11
size: -
CDR3: CASGQGWEQYF
DNA: TGTGCCAGCGGACAGGGGTGGGAGCAGTACTTC

D: -
V: TRBV6-2/TRBV6-3
J: TRBJ1-4
length: 16
size: -
CDR3: CASSFHRQEPNEKLFF
DNA: TGTGCCAGCAGTTTCCACCGACAGGAACCTAATGAAAAACTGTTTTTT

D: TRBD2
V: TRBV2
J: TRBJ2-7
length: 15
size: few
CDR3: CASSRTSGSSYEQYF
DNA: TGTGCCAGCAGCCGCACTAGCGGCAGCTCCTACGAGCAGTACTTC

D: -
V: TRBV10-3
J: TRBJ2-1
length: 13
size: -
CDR3: CAISDPSIDEQFF
DNA: TGTGCCATCAGTGACCCTTCTATCGATGAGCAGTTCTTC

D: TRBD2
V: TRBV10-3
J: TRBJ2-5
length: 15
size: -
CDR3: CAISDLGLERETQYF
DNA: TGTGCCATCAGTGATCTGGGACTAGAGAGGGAGACCCAGTACTTC

D: -
V: TRBV7-9
J: TRBJ2-2
length: 15
size: -
CDR3: CASSPKERLTGELFF
DNA: TGTGCCAGCAGCCCGAAAGAGCGGCTTACCGGGGAGCTGTTTTTT

D: TRBD2
V: TRBV20-1
J: TRBJ2-1
length: 11
size: -
CDR3: CSATGLAEQFF
DNA: TGCAGTGCTACGGGACTAGCGGAGCAGTTCTTC

D: TRBD2
V: TRBV6-5
J: TRBJ2-7
length: 15
size: -
CDR3: CASSLLAGGPNEQYF
DNA: TGTGCCAGCAGTCTACTAGCGGGAGGGCCCAACGAGCAGTACTTC

D: TRBD1
V: TRBV28
J: TRBJ2-7
length: 14
size: -
CDR3: CASRSGTGIHEQYF
DNA: TGTGCCAGCAGATCGGGGACAGGGATCCACGAGCAGTACTTC

D: -
V: TRBV29-1
J: TRBJ1-2
length: 10
size: -
CDR3: CSVETGGYTF
DNA: TGCAGCGTTGAAACAGGAGGCTACACCTTC

D: TRBD2
V: TRBV5-1
J: TRBJ2-1
length: 15
size: once
CDR3: CASSISGRDFGEQFF
DNA: TGCGCCAGCAGTATTAGCGGGAGGGATTTTGGTGAGCAGTTCTTC

D: TRBD2
V: TRBV15
J: TRBJ2-7
length: 14
size: -
CDR3: CATSRGGVVYEQYF
DNA: TGTGCCACCAGCCGGGGGGGGGTAGTCTACGAGCAGTACTTC

D: -
V: TRBV28
J: TRBJ1-3
length: 12
size: -
CDR3: CATAGAGNTIYF
DNA: TGTGCCACCGCGGGAGCTGGAAACACCATATATTTT

D: TRBD2
V: TRBV5-1
J: TRBJ2-5
length: 13
size: once
CDR3: CASSSGLGETQYF
DNA: TGCGCCAGCAGCTCCGGACTAGGGGAGACCCAGTACTTC

D: -
V: TRBV11-1
J: TRBJ2-3
length: 14
size: -
CDR3: CASSFFRDTDTQYF
DNA: TGTGCCAGCAGCTTCTTCCGGGACACAGATACGCAGTATTTT

D: -
V: TRBV27
J: TRBJ2-7
length: 14
size: -
CDR3: CASSPDSNLDEQYF
DNA: TGTGCCAGCAGCCCGGACAGTAATCTGGACGAGCAGTACTTC

D: -
V: TRBV27
J: TRBJ2-7
length: 14
size: few
CDR3: CASSLSPSSYEQYF
DNA: TGTGCCAGCAGTTTATCTCCATCCTCCTACGAGCAGTACTTC

D: -
V: TRBV29-1
J: TRBJ1-2
length: 12
size: -
CDR3: CSVQTDAEGYTF
DNA: TGCAGCGTCCAGACAGATGCGGAAGGCTACACCTTC

D: TRBD1
V: TRBV2
J: TRBJ1-5
length: 16
size: -
CDR3: CASWGDRGQANQPQHF
DNA: TGTGCCAGCTGGGGGGACAGGGGCCAAGCCAATCAGCCCCAGCATTTT

D: -
V: TRBV5-6
J: TRBJ1-4
length: 14
size: -
CDR3: CASSLGRAREKLFF
DNA: TGTGCCAGCAGCTTGGGCAGGGCGCGAGAAAAACTGTTTTTT

D: TRBD1
V: TRBV23-1
J: TRBJ2-2
length: 14
size: -
CDR3: CASDGQGSTGELFF
DNA: TGCGCCAGCGATGGACAGGGTAGCACCGGGGAGCTGTTTTTT

D: -
V: TRBV7-3
J: TRBJ1-2
length: 16
size: -
CDR3: CASQGAGFETVYGYTF
DNA: TGTGCCAGCCAAGGGGCAGGGTTTGAAACTGTCTATGGCTACACCTTC

D: -
V: TRBV19
J: TRBJ1-5
length: 15
size: -
CDR3: CASSIERVALQPQHF
DNA: TGTGCCAGTAGTATAGAAAGGGTAGCGCTTCAGCCCCAGCATTTT

D: -
V: TRBV9
J: TRBJ1-1
length: 13
size: -
CDR3: CASSPQSHTEAFF
DNA: TGTGCCAGCAGCCCCCAATCCCACACTGAAGCTTTCTTT

D: -
V: TRBV7-9
J: TRBJ2-7
length: 14
size: -
CDR3: CATGPGALSYEQYF
DNA: TGTGCCACAGGGCCAGGGGCCCTCTCCTACGAGCAGTACTTC

D: -
V: TRBV23-1
J: TRBJ1-5
length: 15
size: -
CDR3: CASVPGKRGNQPQHF
DNA: TGCGCCAGCGTCCCAGGGAAGCGCGGCAATCAGCCCCAGCATTTT

D: -
V: TRBV9
J: TRBJ1-2
length: 13
size: -
CDR3: CASGRAGIDGYTF
DNA: TGTGCCAGCGGGAGGGCGGGGATTGATGGCTACACCTTC

D: -
V: TRBV7-3
J: TRBJ1-5
length: 13
size: -
CDR3: CASSPQRNQPQHF
DNA: TGTGCCAGCAGCCCACAGAGAAATCAGCCCCAGCATTTT

D: TRBD1
V: TRBV5-1
J: TRBJ1-4
length: 15
size: few
CDR3: CASSFSGGQGEKLFF
DNA: TGCGCCAGCAGCTTTTCAGGGGGGCAAGGTGAAAAACTGTTTTTT

D: -
V: TRBV3-1/TRBV3-2
J: TRBJ1-1
length: 15
size: -
CDR3: CASSLYQGFNTEAFF
DNA: TGTGCCAGCAGCCTCTACCAGGGATTTAACACTGAAGCTTTCTTT

D: -
V: TRBV6-5
J: TRBJ2-5
length: 13
size: -
CDR3: CASSSGVIETQYF
DNA: TGTGCCAGCAGTTCAGGGGTAATCGAGACCCAGTACTTC

D: -
V: TRBV5-6
J: TRBJ1-1
length: 14
size: -
CDR3: CASSLLQANTEAFF
DNA: TGTGCCAGCAGCTTGTTGCAGGCGAACACTGAAGCTTTCTTT

D: TRBD1
V: TRBV2
J: TRBJ1-3
length: 16
size: -
CDR3: CASSEPDRVCGNTIYF
DNA: TGTGCCAGCAGTGAACCAGACAGGGTTTGTGGAAACACCATATATTTT

D: -
V: TRBV3-1/TRBV3-2
J: TRBJ2-3
length: 13
size: -
CDR3: CASSQDRTDTQYF
DNA: TGTGCCAGCAGCCAAGATCGGACAGATACGCAGTATTTT

D: TRBD2
V: TRBV5-1
J: TRBJ2-3
length: 17
size: -
CDR3: CASSPEGASGIRDTQYF
DNA: TGCGCCAGCAGCCCTGAGGGGGCTAGCGGGATTCGAGATACGCAGTATTTT

D: -
V: TRBV3-1/TRBV3-2
J: TRBJ1-5
length: 14
size: -
CDR3: CASSPTHSNQPQHF
DNA: TGTGCCAGCAGCCCGACACATAGCAATCAGCCCCAGCATTTT

D: -
V: TRBV10-2
J: TRBJ2-6
length: 18
size: -
CDR3: CASSDPVNHVAGANVLTF
DNA: TGCGCCAGCAGTGACCCAGTAAATCATGTCGCTGGGGCCAACGTCCTGACTTTC

D: TRBD1
V: TRBV5-1
J: TRBJ1-5
length: 16
size: -
CDR3: CASSLAPTGTGQPQHF
DNA: TGCGCCAGCAGCTTGGCCCCGACAGGGACCGGTCAGCCCCAGCATTTT

D: TRBD1
V: TRBV27
J: TRBJ1-1
length: 15
size: -
CDR3: CASSPLQGGHSEAFF
DNA: TGTGCCAGCAGCCCGTTACAGGGGGGACATTCTGAAGCTTTCTTT

D: TRBD1
V: TRBV24-1
J: TRBJ2-3
length: 16
size: -
CDR3: CATSDYTGQGLDTQYF
DNA: TGTGCCACCAGTGATTATACGGGACAGGGGCTAGATACGCAGTATTTT

D: TRBD1
V: TRBV9
J: TRBJ1-2
length: 13
size: -
CDR3: CASSARTGDGYTF
DNA: TGTGCCAGCAGCGCCCGGACAGGGGATGGCTACACCTTC